This T cell receptor beta chain was recovered during a study of spatial heterogeneity in lung cancer. The study's findings and limits: Compared with follow-up, resection was when ubiquitous expanded tumor TCRs appeared in blood more.

CDR3 length equals 14 residues. V lost 6 bases, J lost 1 base, and 12 bases lay in between. This clonotype turned up a few times. The antigen is unknown. Every cDNA TCR molecule received its own unique molecular identifier. One entry per CDR3 protein results from TCRdb running MiXCR on the 5' RACE reads. This sample has approximately 40,000 distinct CDR3 sequences, with roughly 13% found just once. Time point meaning: sample taken at primary tumor resection. Sequencing was performed on whole RNA extracted from tumor and nontumor lung tissue, or from frozen PBMC, and the material was left unsorted. The approximately 78 donors had untreated early-stage non-small cell lung cancer.

Here the sequenced sample was PBMCs, taken at surgery. The chain is built from TRBV12-3 or TRBV12-4 and TRBJ1-1; D gene ambiguous. The clonotype was recovered from a male donor with early-stage non-small cell lung cancer. The CDR3 spells CASRPVYQNTEAFF. Written as DNA, the CDR3 is TGTGCCAGCAGACCGGTCTATCAGAACACTGAAGCTTTCTTT.